This T cell receptor beta chain was captured by sequencing in a study of blood T cell repertoires in COVID-19. Only in-frame clones appear in the TCRdb table, and some are missing; sequencing was by immunoSEQ multiplex PCR. The sample holds about 40,000 clones, approximately 91% seen once. The CDR3 length is 14 residues. Germline CDR1 reads ENHRY; CDR2 reads SYGVKD. The trim removed 3 bases at V and 5 bases at J, leaving 2 bases unmatched. The sequencing sample was made of peripheral blood. This sequence joins TRBV10-3 and TRBJ2-1, with 9 bases lining up with TRBD1. The sequence derives from a human donor in a cohort sampled during active COVID-19. The DNA of the CDR3 is TGTGCCATCAGTGATAGGGACAGGGACAATGAGCAGTTCTTC. This codes for CAISDRDRDNEQFF.